This TCR beta chain was documented in a study of tumor and adjacent non-tumor tissue in lung cancer. Germline V gives CDR1 SQVTM, CDR2 ANQGSEA. The CDR3 runs 12 residues. This sample's RNA came from whole unsorted tissue. Worth noting for this clonotype: An end of the junction does not agree with germline; a read error may underlie this.

A modified ARM-PCR protocol with three rounds of nested PCR amplified TCRbeta. TCRdb reanalysed the multiplex PCR reads using MiXCR and keeps one entry per CDR3 protein. The table has fewer than 120,000 distinct CDR3 sequences, approximately 80% seen once. This clonotype was sampled from a man in his 70s with non-small cell lung cancer. Input material: lung tumor tissue. The rearrangement uses TRBV29-1 and TRBJ2-7, with a tentative D call TRBD1 (7 bases). The CDR3 loop is CNGETGNREQYF. In DNA form, the CDR3 reads TGCAACGGGGAGACAGGGAATCGGGAGCAGTACTTT.